The rows below give T cell receptor beta chains drawn from one sample of a study of blood T cell repertoires in COVID-19. The protocol was immunoSEQ multiplex PCR, while the TCRdb copy is restricted to in-frame clones and leaves out a portion. Of about 42,000 clones listed, about 77% are singletons. Sequencing was performed on peripheral blood. Receptors were obtained from a woman in her seventies with acute or convalescent COVID-19. CDR3s include the opening cysteine and the closing phenylalanine or tryptophan. The order of the fields is J gene, D gene, clone size, V gene, CDR3 DNA, CDR3 protein. The D gene is left open where the match is weak. Clone sizes are given selectively: once, few, many, or a class where the clone is expanded.

TRBJ1-4 | - | - | TRBV2 | TGTGCCAGCATGAGAGATCATAATGAAAAACTGTTTTTT | CASMRDHNEKLFF
TRBJ2-7 | TRBD2 | - | TRBV27 | TGTGCCAGCAGTGACTTAGCGGGAGGGAGGTCCTACGAGCAGTACTTC | CASSDLAGGRSYEQYF
TRBJ1-4 | - | - | TRBV18 | TGTGCCAGCTCACCTTCCAGGGATCTTCGGAAACTGTTTTTT | CASSPSRDLRKLFF
TRBJ1-2 | - | - | TRBV4-1 | TGCGCCAGCAGCCAAGAAACCAGGGTTTACGGCTACACCTTC | CASSQETRVYGYTF
TRBJ2-1 | TRBD1 | once | TRBV27 | TGTGCCAGCAGTATCGACAGGGACAATGAGCAGTTCTTC | CASSIDRDNEQFF
TRBJ2-2 | TRBD1 | once | TRBV6-5 | TGTGCCAGCAGTTCCAACAGGGGGCTCAGAGGCGGGGAGCTGTTTTTT | CASSSNRGLRGGELFF
TRBJ2-1 | - | once | TRBV5-1 | TGCGCCAGCACTAATAGCGTTGGCAATGAGCAGTTCTTC | CASTNSVGNEQFF
TRBJ1-5 | - | - | TRBV6-1 | TGTGCCAGCAGTGAACGACAGGTCTATCAGCCCCAGCATTTT | CASSERQVYQPQHF
TRBJ2-1 | TRBD1 | - | TRBV28 | TGTGCCAGCAGTTGGGACAGGGATTACAATGAGCAGTTCTTC | CASSWDRDYNEQFF
TRBJ1-1 | TRBD1 | - | TRBV6-2/TRBV6-3 | TGTGCCAGCAGTTTACAGGGGCCCATGAACACTGAAGCTTTCTTT | CASSLQGPMNTEAFF
TRBJ1-5 | TRBD1 | - | TRBV5-1 | TGCGCCAGCAGCTGGACAGGGGACGGCAATCAGCCCCAGCATTTT | CASSWTGDGNQPQHF
TRBJ2-2 | TRBD2 | once | TRBV28 | TGTGCCAGCGGAATAGCGGGGATCACCGGGGAGCTGTTTTTT | CASGIAGITGELFF
TRBJ1-2 | - | few | TRBV19 | TGTGCCAGTAGCCCAGGGTTACGTGGCTACACCTTC | CASSPGLRGYTF
TRBJ2-7 | - | once | TRBV18 | TGTGCCAGCTCACCTTATAAGGGAGGAAAAAACGAGCAGTACTTC | CASSPYKGGKNEQYF
TRBJ2-1 | - | - | TRBV11-2 | TGTGCCAGCAGCTCGCCACTAGGAGGACCGTTGAGCTCCTACAATGAGCAGTTCTTC | CASSSPLGGPLSSYNEQFF
TRBJ2-3 | - | - | TRBV3-1/TRBV3-2 | TGTGCCAGCAGCCAGGGAGTGGACACAGATACGCAGTATTTT | CASSQGVDTDTQYF
TRBJ2-7 | TRBD1 | - | TRBV5-1 | TGCGCCAGCAGCTTGGGAAGGACAGGGTTATACGAGCAGTACTTC | CASSLGRTGLYEQYF
TRBJ1-2 | - | - | TRBV6-5 | TGTGCCAGCAGTCGGGATGGCTACACCTTC | CASSRDGYTF
TRBJ1-2 | - | - | TRBV27 | TGTGCCAGCAGGGAGGCCGGCAAAGCGGGCTACACCTTC | CASREAGKAGYTF
TRBJ2-5 | TRBD1 | - | TRBV7-3 | TGTGCCAGCAGCTTAAATCCAGGGGGAGAGACCCAGTACTTC | CASSLNPGGETQYF
TRBJ1-1 | TRBD1 | - | TRBV2 | TGTGCCAGCAGTGGACAGGGGGGGAACACTGAAGCTTTCTTT | CASSGQGGNTEAFF
TRBJ2-5 | - | few | TRBV28 | TGTGCCAGCAGTGTAGGATTCCGCAGAAGGCGCGGAGAAGAGACCCAGTACTTC | CASSVGFRRRRGEETQYF
TRBJ2-7 | TRBD2 | few | TRBV19 | TGTGCCAGTAGTATTCAACTAGCGGACCTCTCCTACGAGCAGTACTTC | CASSIQLADLSYEQYF
TRBJ1-6 | TRBD1 | - | TRBV7-8 | TGTGCCAGCAGCTTGACAGGGGTCCAATCACCCCTCCACTTT | CASSLTGVQSPLHF
TRBJ1-5 | TRBD1 | - | TRBV19 | TGTGCCAGTAACAGGGGGATAGGTAAATGGCCCCAGCATTTT | CASNRGIGKWPQHF
TRBJ1-1 | - | - | TRBV2 | TGTGCCAGCAAGGCGCGCAGCGCGAACACTGAAGCTTTCTTT | CASKARSANTEAFF
TRBJ1-5 | - | - | TRBV3-1/TRBV3-2 | TGTGCCAGCAGCCACAACGGGGGGGATCAGCCCCAGCATTTT | CASSHNGGDQPQHF
TRBJ1-1 | - | - | TRBV6-5 | TGTGCCAGCAATTTTAGGGGGAACACTGAAGCTTTCTTT | CASNFRGNTEAFF